Many counts were recorded for the clone carrying this TCR beta chain. Its target is not known. Diagnoses rested on clinical symptoms, serum thyroxine and TRAb, thyroid ultrasound and orbital computed tomography. This record belongs to a study of T cells in Graves' hyperthyroidism and ophthalmopathy. Notes on the study in general: Blood also contained most expanded thyroid clonotypes above 0.001. In validation, the model predicted ophthalmopathy. These predictions came a median approximately 5.9 months before onset.

Amplified regions were TCR beta CDR3 sequences from RNA transcripts. Primed by the HTBI set, a first-round RT-PCR was run on the TCR CDR3. MiXCR, applied by TCRdb to the multiplex PCR reads, yields one record per CDR3 protein. The repertoire holds some 650,000 distinct CDR3 sequences, with about 16% as singletons. Germline lookup yields CDR1 SNHLY and CDR2 FYNNEI. J gave up 8 bases and V 1 base, and 4 bases lay outside the gene matches. The CDR3 loop spans 14 amino acids. This receptor was identified in a woman in her thirties or forties with Graves' ophthalmopathy. This chain links TRBV2 with TRBJ2-1; 8 bases are shared with TRBD1. The sample taken for sequencing was blood. The CDR3 is CASSEGTGRHEQFF. CDR3 bases: TGTGCCAGCAGTGAAGGGACAGGGAGGCATGAGCAGTTCTTC.